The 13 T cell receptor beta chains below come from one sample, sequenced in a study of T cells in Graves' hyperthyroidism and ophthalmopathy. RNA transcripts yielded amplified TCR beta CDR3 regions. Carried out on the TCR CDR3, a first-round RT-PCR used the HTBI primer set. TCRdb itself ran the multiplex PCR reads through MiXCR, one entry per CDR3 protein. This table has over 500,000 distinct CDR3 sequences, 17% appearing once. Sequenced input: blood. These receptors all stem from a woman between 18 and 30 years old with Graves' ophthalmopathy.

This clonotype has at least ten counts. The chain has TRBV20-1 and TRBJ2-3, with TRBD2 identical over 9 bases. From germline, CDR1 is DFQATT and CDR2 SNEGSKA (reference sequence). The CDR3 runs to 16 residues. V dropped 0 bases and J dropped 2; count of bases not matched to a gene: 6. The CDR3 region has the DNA TGCAGTGCTAGAGACGGCGGGAGGGCCCTCACAGATACGCAGTATTTT. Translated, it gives CSARDGGRALTDTQYF.

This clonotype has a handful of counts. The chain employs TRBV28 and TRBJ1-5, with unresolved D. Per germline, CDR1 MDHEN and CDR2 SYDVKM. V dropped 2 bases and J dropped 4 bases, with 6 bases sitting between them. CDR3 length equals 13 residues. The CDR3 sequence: CASSLRVNQPQHF. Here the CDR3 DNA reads TGTGCCAGCAGTTTAAGGGTAAATCAGCCCCAGCATTTT.

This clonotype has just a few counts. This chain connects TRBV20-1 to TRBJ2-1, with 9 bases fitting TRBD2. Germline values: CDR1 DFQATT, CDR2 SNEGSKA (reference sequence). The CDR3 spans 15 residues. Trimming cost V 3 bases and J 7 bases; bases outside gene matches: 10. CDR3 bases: TGCAGTGCTAGTATGATCGGGACTAGCAGGAATGAGCAGTTCTTC. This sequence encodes CSASMIGTSRNEQFF.

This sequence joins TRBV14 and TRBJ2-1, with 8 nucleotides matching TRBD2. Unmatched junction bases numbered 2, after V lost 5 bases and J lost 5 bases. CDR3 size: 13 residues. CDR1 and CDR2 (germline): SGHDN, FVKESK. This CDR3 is CASSLLADNEQFF. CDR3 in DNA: TGTGCCAGCAGCTTACTAGCGGACAATGAGCAGTTCTTC.

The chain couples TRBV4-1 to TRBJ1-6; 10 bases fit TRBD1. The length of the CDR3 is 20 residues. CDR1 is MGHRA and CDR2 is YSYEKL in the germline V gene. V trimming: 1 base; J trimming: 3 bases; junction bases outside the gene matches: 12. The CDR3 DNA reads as TGCGCCAGCAGCCAAGCCGTCCCGGGACAGGGGATGAACTATAATTCACCCCTCCACTTT. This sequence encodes CASSQAVPGQGMNYNSPLHF.

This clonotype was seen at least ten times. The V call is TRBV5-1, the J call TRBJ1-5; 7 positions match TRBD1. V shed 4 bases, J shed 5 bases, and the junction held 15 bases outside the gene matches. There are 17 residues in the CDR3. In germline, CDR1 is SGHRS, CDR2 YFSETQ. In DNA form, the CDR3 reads TGCGCCAGCAGCCCCGGACAGGCTTTGGGGATAGATCAGCCCCAGCATTTT. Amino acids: CASSPGQALGIDQPQHF.

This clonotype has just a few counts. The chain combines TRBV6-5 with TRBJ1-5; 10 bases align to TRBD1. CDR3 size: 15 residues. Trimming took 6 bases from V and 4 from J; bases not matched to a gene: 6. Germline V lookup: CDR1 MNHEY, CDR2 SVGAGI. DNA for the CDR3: TGTGCCAGCAGCTTGGGACAGGGGCCGAATCAGCCCCAGCATTTT. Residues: CASSLGQGPNQPQHF.

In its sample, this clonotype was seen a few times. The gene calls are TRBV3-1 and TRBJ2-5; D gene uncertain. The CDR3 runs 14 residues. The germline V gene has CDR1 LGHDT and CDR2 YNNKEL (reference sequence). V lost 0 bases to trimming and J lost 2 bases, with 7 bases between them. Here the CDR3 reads CASSQEGRQETQYF. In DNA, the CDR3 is TGTGCCAGCAGCCAAGAGGGCAGGCAAGAGACCCAGTACTTC.

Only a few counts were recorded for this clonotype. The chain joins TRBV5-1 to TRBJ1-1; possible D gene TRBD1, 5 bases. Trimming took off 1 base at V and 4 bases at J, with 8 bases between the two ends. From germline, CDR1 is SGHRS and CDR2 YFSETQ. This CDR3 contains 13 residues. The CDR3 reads CASSLYGGTEAFF. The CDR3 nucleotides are TGCGCCAGCAGCTTGTACGGGGGCACTGAAGCTTTCTTT.

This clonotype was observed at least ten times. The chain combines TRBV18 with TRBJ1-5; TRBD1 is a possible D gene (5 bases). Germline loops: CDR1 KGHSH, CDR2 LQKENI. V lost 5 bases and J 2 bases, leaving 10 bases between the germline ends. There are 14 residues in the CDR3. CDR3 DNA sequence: TGTGCCAGCTCAACCGGGGGGGGCAATCAGCCCCAGCATTTT. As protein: CASSTGGGNQPQHF.

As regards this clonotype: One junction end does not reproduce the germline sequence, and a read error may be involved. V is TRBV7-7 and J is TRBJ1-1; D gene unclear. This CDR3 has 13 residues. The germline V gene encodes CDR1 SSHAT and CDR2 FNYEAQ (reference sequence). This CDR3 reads CASSFSLNTEAFF. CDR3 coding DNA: TGTGCTAGCAGCTTCAGCTTGAACACTGAAGCTTTCTTT. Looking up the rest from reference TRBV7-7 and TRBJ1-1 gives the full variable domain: GAGVSQSPRYKVTKRGQDVTLRCDPISSHATLYWYQQALGQGPEFLTYFNYEAQPDKSGLPSDRFSAERPEGSISTLTIQRTEQRDSAMYRCASSFSLNTEAFFGQGTRLTVV.

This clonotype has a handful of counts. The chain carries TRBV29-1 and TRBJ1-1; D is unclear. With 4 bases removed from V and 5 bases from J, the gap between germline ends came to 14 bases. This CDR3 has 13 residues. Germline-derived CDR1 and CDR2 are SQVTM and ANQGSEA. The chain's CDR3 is CSVARSIRTEAFF. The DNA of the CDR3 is TGCAGCGTTGCTAGGTCGATAAGGACTGAAGCTTTCTTT.

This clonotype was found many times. The CDR3 protein is CASTDPTGGRIYEQYF. CDR3 sequence (DNA): TGTGCCAGCACTGATCCTACAGGGGGCAGAATCTACGAGCAGTACTTC. V is TRBV6-1 and J is TRBJ2-7, with 9 positions matching TRBD1. Germline CDR1 is MNHNS and CDR2 is SASEGT. With V trimmed by 7 bases and J by 3 bases, 13 bases remained unmatched. The CDR3 has 16 residues.